This is a list of T cell receptor beta chains from one sample in a study of T-cell memory formation after mild COVID-19. TCRdb processed the 5' RACE reads anew with MiXCR; each CDR3 protein has one entry. The repertoire holds roughly 310,000 distinct CDR3 sequences, with approximately 15% as singletons. The sample comprised PBMCs or a T cell subset sorted from them (not recorded which). The receptors derive from a man in his late teens or twenties who had mild COVID-19 (a few samples of this study predate the infection). Cell type and time point are not known. CDR3s include the opening cysteine and the closing phenylalanine or tryptophan. A D gene is named only where the DNA matches it firmly. Clone size is stated in some rows and not others, as once, few, many or a class when expanded.

CSARGLSSYNEQFF TGCAGTGCTAGGGGACTTAGCTCCTACAATGAGCAGTTCTTC NA TRBJ2-1 TRBV20-1 few
CALRPSTGSDTEAFF TGTGCCCTCCGCCCCTCCACAGGGTCCGACACTGAAGCTTTCTTT NA TRBJ1-1 TRBV10-3 few
CSAGADTRTQYF TGCAGCGCTGGGGCGGACACCCGGACCCAGTACTTC NA TRBJ2-5 TRBV29-1 few
CSGEDRGRPAQETQYF TGCAGTGGGGAGGACAGGGGGCGACCCGCCCAAGAGACCCAGTACTTC TRBD1 TRBJ2-5 TRBV20-1 NA
CASSGWAMGSETQYF TGCGCCAGCAGCGGATGGGCCATGGGGTCAGAGACCCAGTACTTC NA TRBJ2-5 TRBV5-1 few
CASSPLGEQFF TGTGCCAGCTCTCCCCTTGGCGAGCAGTTCTTC NA TRBJ2-1 TRBV18 few
CASFLRQGSYNEQFF TGCGCCAGCTTTTTACGGCAGGGGTCCTACAATGAGCAGTTCTTC NA TRBJ2-1 TRBV5-1 NA
CASSYSPGGIRGYTF TGTGCCAGCAGTTACTCGCCAGGGGGCATCCGGGGCTACACCTTC TRBD1 TRBJ1-2 TRBV6-2/TRBV6-3 NA
CASSVDRGQETQYF TGTGCCAGCAGCGTAGACAGGGGCCAAGAGACCCAGTACTTC TRBD1 TRBJ2-5 TRBV9 NA
CAGGGRGKETQYF TGTGCCGGCGGTGGCAGGGGAAAAGAGACCCAGTACTTC NA TRBJ2-5 TRBV6-2/TRBV6-3 few
CASSLDAGGETQYF TGCGCCAGCAGCTTGGATGCAGGGGGAGAGACCCAGTACTTC TRBD1 TRBJ2-5 TRBV5-1 many
CASSQDRALAGRTNTGELFF TGCGCCAGCAGCCAAGATCGCGCCCTAGCGGGGAGAACGAACACCGGGGAGCTGTTTTTT TRBD2 TRBJ2-2 TRBV4-3 few
CASSYSQGRGPLSQYF TGTGCCAGCAGTTACTCCCAGGGGCGGGGGCCCTTGTCTCAGTACTTC NA TRBJ2-4 TRBV6-2/TRBV6-3 NA
CASSPSSDYGYTF TGCGCCAGCAGTCCTAGTTCGGACTATGGCTACACCTTC NA TRBJ1-2 TRBV5-1 NA
CASSERLGRGPIETQYF TGTGCCAGCAGCGAGCGCCTGGGCAGGGGGCCTATCGAGACCCAGTACTTC TRBD1 TRBJ2-5 TRBV9 many
CASSRARETGELFF TGTGCCAGCAGCCGCGCTAGGGAGACCGGGGAGCTGTTTTTT NA TRBJ2-2 TRBV7-3 once
CASIRGRSSTDTQYF TGTGCCAGCATAAGGGGGCGGAGTAGCACAGATACGCAGTATTTT TRBD1 TRBJ2-3 TRBV6-4 few
CASSHRRPGANVLTF TGTGCCAGCAGCCACCGCCGCCCTGGGGCCAACGTCCTGACTTTC NA TRBJ2-6 TRBV9 NA
CASSSVGDSPLHF TGTGCCAGCAGCTCGGTGGGGGATTCACCCCTCCACTTT NA TRBJ1-6 TRBV7-2 few
CATSEHDIGTDTQYF TGTGCCACCAGTGAGCACGACATAGGCACAGATACGCAGTATTTT NA TRBJ2-3 TRBV24-1 few
CASSHLPGLAGTDTQYF TGTGCCAGCAGCCACCTACCGGGACTAGCGGGGACAGATACGCAGTATTTT TRBD2 TRBJ2-3 TRBV3-1 NA
CSVDHWGDYNEQFF TGCAGCGTTGATCATTGGGGGGACTACAATGAGCAGTTCTTC NA TRBJ2-1 TRBV29-1 many
CASSQGAENIQYF TGTGCCAGCTCACAGGGGGCGGAAAACATTCAGTACTTC TRBD1 TRBJ2-4 TRBV2 NA
CAISERTERTGELFF TGTGCCATCAGTGAGAGGACAGAACGCACCGGGGAGCTGTTTTTT NA TRBJ2-2 TRBV10-3 NA
CASSPTSGGGSNEQFF TGCGCCAGCAGCCCGACTAGCGGGGGGGGCAGCAATGAGCAGTTCTTC TRBD2 TRBJ2-1 TRBV5-1 few
CASSLWSGGRHNEQFF TGTGCCAGCAGTTTATGGAGCGGGGGCCGCCACAATGAGCAGTTCTTC TRBD2 TRBJ2-1 TRBV27 NA
CASSQTGAVYEQYF TGTGCCAGCAGCCAAACCGGGGCGGTATACGAGCAGTACTTC NA TRBJ2-7 TRBV3-1 many
CASSVGGGASNEQFF TGTGCCAGCAGCGTAGGCGGGGGGGCTTCCAATGAGCAGTTCTTC TRBD2 TRBJ2-1 TRBV9 NA
CASSLSGGGGNTIYF TGTGCCAGCAGTTTATCGGGCGGCGGGGGAAACACCATATATTTT NA TRBJ1-3 TRBV27 NA
CASSTRQGWNTEAFF TGTGCCAGCAGCACGCGACAGGGGTGGAACACTGAAGCTTTCTTT TRBD1 TRBJ1-1 TRBV5-6 NA
CASSSPRLGSTDTQYF TGTGCCAGCAGCTCTCCCAGACTAGGATCCACAGATACGCAGTATTTT NA TRBJ2-3 TRBV7-6 NA
CASAGGVLGDTQYF TGTGCCAGCGCGGGGGGGGTCTTAGGAGATACGCAGTATTTT TRBD2 TRBJ2-3 TRBV28 NA
CASSVGARGTDTQYF TGTGCCAGCAGCGTAGGGGCCAGGGGGACAGATACGCAGTATTTT TRBD1 TRBJ2-3 TRBV9 NA
CASTLRAGRGNSPLHF TGTGCCAGTACCTTAAGGGCGGGACGGGGTAATTCACCCCTCCACTTT NA TRBJ1-6 TRBV3-1 NA
CASSLSPGGSHEQYF TGCGCCAGCAGCTTGAGTCCGGGGGGTAGTCACGAGCAGTACTTC TRBD2 TRBJ2-7 TRBV5-1 NA
CASLTRAQEGWNEQFF TGTGCCAGCCTCACCCGGGCCCAAGAGGGATGGAATGAGCAGTTCTTC NA TRBJ2-1 TRBV7-9 NA
CASSQETIAGGRRGAQYF TGCGCCAGCAGCCAAGAAACTATAGCGGGAGGGCGGCGTGGGGCCCAGTACTTC TRBD2 TRBJ2-5 TRBV4-3 NA
CSASMTEQFF TGCAGTGCTAGTATGACTGAGCAGTTCTTC NA TRBJ2-1 TRBV20-1 NA
CASSDGLRGRNNEQFF TGTGCCAGCAGTGATGGGTTGAGGGGGCGAAACAATGAGCAGTTCTTC TRBD1 TRBJ2-1 TRBV2 NA
CASSYPLIEAFF TGTGCCAGCAGTTACCCCTTAATTGAAGCTTTCTTT NA TRBJ1-1 TRBV6-5 NA
CASSLNLQGSEQYF TGTGCCAGCTCACTCAACCTACAGGGATCCGAGCAGTACTTC NA TRBJ2-7 TRBV18 NA